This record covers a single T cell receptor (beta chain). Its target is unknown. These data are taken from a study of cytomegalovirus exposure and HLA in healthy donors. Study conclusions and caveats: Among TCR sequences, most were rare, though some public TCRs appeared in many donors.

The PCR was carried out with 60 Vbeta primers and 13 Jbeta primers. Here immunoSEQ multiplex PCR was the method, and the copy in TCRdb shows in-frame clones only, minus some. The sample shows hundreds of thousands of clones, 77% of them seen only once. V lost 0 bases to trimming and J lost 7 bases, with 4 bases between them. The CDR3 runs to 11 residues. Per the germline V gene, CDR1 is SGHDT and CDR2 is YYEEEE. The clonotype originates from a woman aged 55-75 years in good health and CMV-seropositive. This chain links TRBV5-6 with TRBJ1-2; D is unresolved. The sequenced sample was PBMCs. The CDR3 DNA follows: TGTGCCAGCAGCTTGGACAGTGGCTACACCTTC. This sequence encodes CASSLDSGYTF.